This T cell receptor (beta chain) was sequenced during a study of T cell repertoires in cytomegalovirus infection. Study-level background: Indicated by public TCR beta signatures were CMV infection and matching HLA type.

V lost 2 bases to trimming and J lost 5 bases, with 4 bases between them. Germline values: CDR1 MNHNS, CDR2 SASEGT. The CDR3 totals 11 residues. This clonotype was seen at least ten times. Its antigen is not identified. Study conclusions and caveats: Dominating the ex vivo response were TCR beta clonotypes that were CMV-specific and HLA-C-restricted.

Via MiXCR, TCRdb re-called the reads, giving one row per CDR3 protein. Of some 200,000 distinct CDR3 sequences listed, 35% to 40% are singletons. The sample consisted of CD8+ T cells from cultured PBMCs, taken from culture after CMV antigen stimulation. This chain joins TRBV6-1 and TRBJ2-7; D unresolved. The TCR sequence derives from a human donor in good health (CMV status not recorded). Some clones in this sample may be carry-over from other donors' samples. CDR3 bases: TGTGCCAGCAGTGAACAACACGAGCAGTACTTC. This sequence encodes CASSEQHEQYF.